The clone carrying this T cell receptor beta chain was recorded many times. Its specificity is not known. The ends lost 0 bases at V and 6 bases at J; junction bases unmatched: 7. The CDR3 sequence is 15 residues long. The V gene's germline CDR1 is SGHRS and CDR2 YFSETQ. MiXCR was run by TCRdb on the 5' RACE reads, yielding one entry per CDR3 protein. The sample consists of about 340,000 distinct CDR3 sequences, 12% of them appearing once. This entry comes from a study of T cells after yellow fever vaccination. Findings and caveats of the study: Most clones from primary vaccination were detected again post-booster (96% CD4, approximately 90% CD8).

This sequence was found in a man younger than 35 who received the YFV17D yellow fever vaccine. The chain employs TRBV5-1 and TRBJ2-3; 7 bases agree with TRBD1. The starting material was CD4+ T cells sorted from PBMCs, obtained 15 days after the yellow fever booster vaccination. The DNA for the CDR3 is TGCGCCAGCAGCTTGGAAGACAGGGTCGGGGATACGCAGTATTTT. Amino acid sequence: CASSLEDRVGDTQYF.